This T cell receptor (beta chain) derives from a study of T cells in Graves' hyperthyroidism and ophthalmopathy. Diagnosis rested on symptoms, serum thyroxine and TRAb, thyroid ultrasound, and orbital computed tomography. The PBMCs were sourced from fresh peripheral blood (around 9.3 ml). Amplification of TCR beta CDR3 regions was performed using RNA transcripts as template. The HTBI primer set served for first-round RT-PCR of the TCR CDR3. A single record per CDR3 protein comes from TCRdb applying MiXCR to the multiplex PCR reads. This table holds about 500,000 distinct CDR3 sequences, roughly a sixth found once. In its sample, this clonotype was seen many times. The antigen remains undetermined. With 1 base clipped from V and 6 bases from J, the junction kept 3 bases outside the gene matches. The germline CDR1 and CDR2 sequences are LGHDT and YNNKEL (reference sequence). This CDR3 is 15 amino acids long.

Notes on the study in general: Separating ophthalmopathy from stable hyperthyroidism was achieved by a 13 V-J model.

The chain carries TRBV3-1 and TRBJ2-1, with 10 positions matching TRBD2. The TCR comes from a woman under 30 with Graves' ophthalmopathy. Material: blood. The chain's CDR3 is CASSQVRTSGNEQFF. CDR3 DNA: TGTGCCAGCAGCCAAGTTAGGACTAGCGGCAATGAGCAGTTCTTC.